Listed below are T cell receptor beta chains from one sample, sequenced in a study of blood T cell repertoires in COVID-19. Libraries were prepared by immunoSEQ multiplex PCR; TCRdb keeps only in-frame clonotypes and omits some of them. The sample includes about 280,000 clones, around 90% seen only once; the top ten take 2.8%. Input material: PBMCs or T cells enriched from blood (not recorded which). These receptors all come from a man aged 40-55 years who had been exposed to COVID-19. Both conserved end residues are part of each CDR3. Each record gives: V gene, J gene, D gene, clone size, CDR3 protein, CDR3 DNA. D genes are given only for firm matches. A clone size is listed for some rows: how often the clone was seen (once, few, many), or a class if it is expanded.

v_gene: TRBV11-2
j_gene: TRBJ2-2
d_gene: NA
abundance: NA
CDR3aa: CASSLEIAGAGELFF
CDR3nt: TGTGCCAGCAGCTTAGAGATTGCCGGGGCCGGGGAGCTGTTTTTT

v_gene: TRBV5-4
j_gene: TRBJ2-1
d_gene: NA
abundance: NA
CDR3aa: CASWEVGSEQFF
CDR3nt: TGTGCCAGCTGGGAGGTCGGAAGTGAGCAGTTCTTC

v_gene: TRBV5-1
j_gene: TRBJ1-4
d_gene: NA
abundance: NA
CDR3aa: CASSQGGAGEKLFF
CDR3nt: TGCGCCAGCAGCCAGGGTGGGGCAGGTGAAAAACTGTTTTTT

v_gene: TRBV7-3
j_gene: TRBJ1-1
d_gene: NA
abundance: NA
CDR3aa: CARPEPPKGGNTEAFF
CDR3nt: TGTGCCAGACCCGAACCCCCGAAAGGAGGTAATACTGAAGCTTTCTTT

v_gene: TRBV2
j_gene: TRBJ2-7
d_gene: NA
abundance: NA
CDR3aa: CACRDIAYEQYF
CDR3nt: TGTGCCTGTCGGGACATAGCTTACGAGCAGTACTTC

v_gene: TRBV28
j_gene: TRBJ2-3
d_gene: TRBD1
abundance: once
CDR3aa: CASSPTTGGFHFDTQYF
CDR3nt: TGTGCCAGCAGTCCAACTACAGGGGGTTTCCACTTTGATACGCAGTATTTT

v_gene: TRBV24-1
j_gene: TRBJ1-5
d_gene: NA
abundance: once
CDR3aa: CATSEGGFSGTNQPQHF
CDR3nt: TGTGCCACCAGTGAGGGGGGATTCTCTGGTACCAATCAGCCCCAGCATTTT

v_gene: TRBV24-1
j_gene: TRBJ2-5
d_gene: TRBD2
abundance: NA
CDR3aa: CATSEVLAGGETQYF
CDR3nt: TGTGCCACCAGTGAGGTCTTAGCGGGAGGAGAGACCCAGTACTTC

v_gene: TRBV18
j_gene: TRBJ1-1
d_gene: NA
abundance: once
CDR3aa: CASSPETANTEAFF
CDR3nt: TGTGCCAGCTCACCCGAGACAGCGAACACTGAAGCTTTCTTT

v_gene: TRBV28
j_gene: TRBJ1-1
d_gene: NA
abundance: NA
CDR3aa: CASNSRVSTEAFF
CDR3nt: TGTGCCAGCAATAGTCGCGTGAGCACTGAAGCTTTCTTT

v_gene: TRBV19
j_gene: TRBJ1-4
d_gene: NA
abundance: NA
CDR3aa: CASSIGRGGEKLFF
CDR3nt: TGTGCCAGTAGTATAGGACGGGGAGGTGAAAAACTGTTTTTT

v_gene: TRBV10-3
j_gene: TRBJ1-5
d_gene: NA
abundance: NA
CDR3aa: CAISESGGGNQPQHF
CDR3nt: TGTGCCATCAGTGAGTCTGGGGGGGGAAATCAGCCCCAGCATTTT

v_gene: TRBV6-5
j_gene: TRBJ2-7
d_gene: NA
abundance: NA
CDR3aa: CASSLDLQSSYEQYF
CDR3nt: TGTGCCAGCAGTTTAGATCTACAGTCCTCCTACGAGCAGTACTTC

v_gene: TRBV14
j_gene: TRBJ1-1
d_gene: TRBD1
abundance: NA
CDR3aa: CASSPQTGLNTEAFF
CDR3nt: TGTGCCAGCAGCCCTCAGACAGGGTTGAACACTGAAGCTTTCTTT

v_gene: TRBV9
j_gene: TRBJ2-3
d_gene: NA
abundance: once
CDR3aa: CASSVDGRASTDTQYF
CDR3nt: TGTGCCAGCAGCGTAGATGGCAGGGCTTCCACAGATACGCAGTATTTT

v_gene: TRBV29-1
j_gene: TRBJ1-1
d_gene: TRBD1
abundance: NA
CDR3aa: CSLRQGGNPEAFF
CDR3nt: TGCAGCCTAAGACAGGGGGGGAACCCTGAAGCTTTCTTT

v_gene: TRBV24-1
j_gene: TRBJ2-1
d_gene: NA
abundance: NA
CDR3aa: CATSDSLFPYNEQFF
CDR3nt: TGTGCCACCAGTGACTCCCTTTTTCCCTACAATGAGCAGTTCTTC

v_gene: TRBV11-2
j_gene: TRBJ2-3
d_gene: NA
abundance: NA
CDR3aa: CASSLGGQDSDTQYF
CDR3nt: TGTGCCAGCAGCTTAGGGGGGCAGGACTCAGATACGCAGTATTTT

v_gene: TRBV9
j_gene: TRBJ2-1
d_gene: NA
abundance: NA
CDR3aa: CASSLWPSVVNEQFF
CDR3nt: TGTGCCAGCAGCTTGTGGCCTAGCGTTGTGAATGAGCAGTTCTTC

v_gene: TRBV30
j_gene: TRBJ1-3
d_gene: NA
abundance: NA
CDR3aa: CAWSVFLGGNTIYF
CDR3nt: TGTGCCTGGAGTGTATTCTTGGGCGGAAACACCATATATTTT

v_gene: TRBV19
j_gene: TRBJ1-4
d_gene: NA
abundance: NA
CDR3aa: CASSTRTAPPEKLFF
CDR3nt: TGTGCCAGTAGTACCCGGACAGCTCCTCCCGAAAAACTGTTTTTT

v_gene: TRBV5-4
j_gene: TRBJ2-2
d_gene: NA
abundance: NA
CDR3aa: CASSRTLGAGELFF
CDR3nt: TGTGCCAGCAGCCGTACGCTGGGCGCCGGGGAGCTGTTTTTT